This TCR beta chain was identified in a study of T-cell reconstitution after alpha-beta-depleted transplantation in children. Findings and limits, study-wide: T-cell numbers and diversity one year post-transplant derived largely from freshly generated T cells. Two months or so post-transplant, alpha-beta T cells reportedly derived from several hundred expanded graft clones. After transplant, high TCRbeta diversity at day 60 in some patients arose from surviving recipient T cells and thymic progenitors.

CDR3 length: 16 amino acids. The V gene end was trimmed by 4 bases and the J gene end by 1 base; junction bases not matched to a gene: 5. TCRbeta library preparation incorporated unique molecular identifiers. MiXCR, run by TCRdb on the PCR reads, gives a single entry per CDR3 protein. Of about 300,000 distinct CDR3 sequences detected, roughly a tenth appear once; the ten largest clones hold roughly 7%. At least ten counts were recorded for this clonotype. Its specificity is unknown. This receptor was taken from a boy under two years old with acute myeloid leukemia, due to receive a stem cell transplant. J is TRBJ2-5 and V is TRBV12-3 or TRBV12-4; TRBD2 aligns across 11 bases. The material was PBMCs, obtained before TCRalphabeta/CD19-depleted stem cell transplant. CDR3 DNA sequence: TGTGCCAGCAGTTCGGGACTAGCGGACTTCCAAGAGACCCAGTACTTC. It encodes CASSSGLADFQETQYF.